Detailed here is one T cell receptor beta chain. What it recognizes is unknown. The source of the sample is a study of shared clonotypes between healthy human individuals. General observations from the study: Researchers sampled blood only, noting tissue repertoires likely differ.

The study ran the assay at deep level. The sequenced material, unsorted PBMC DNA, was run on ten immunoSEQ deep assay plates. The method was immunoSEQ multiplex PCR; TCRdb's version includes in-frame clones alone and lacks a portion of them. The data hold 450,000 to 500,000 clones, with around 78% observed a single time. The material sequenced was PBMCs. The TCR was taken from a woman aged 40 to 49 in good health. Some clones in this sample may be carry-over from other donors' samples.

The CDR3 DNA sequence: TGTGCCAGCAGTTCCTCAGGGTTCTATGGCTACACCTTC. This translates into CASSSSGFYGYTF. The chain employs TRBV27 and TRBJ1-2; D perhaps matches TRBD1 (5 bases). The germline V gene encodes CDR1 MNHEY and CDR2 SMNVEV (reference sequence). Trimming cost V 4 bases and J 4 bases, with 10 bases left between them. The CDR3 covers 13 residues.